Given below is one TCR beta chain in context. The ends were cut back, 3 bases at V and 2 bases at J, with 12 bases in the middle. Germline V gene data show CDR1 as SGHTA and CDR2 as FQGNSA. The CDR3 runs 15 residues. Sequencing used immunoSEQ v3.0 at survey level. Data came from immunoSEQ multiplex PCR; TCRdb stores just in-frame clones and leaves some out. Counted here are 10,000 to 15,000 clones, about 87% occurring once; the ten biggest clones make up roughly a fifth. This specimen comes from a study of long-term antiretroviral therapy in people with HIV. The chain combines TRBV7-2 with TRBJ2-3; no firm D call. The source was unsorted PBMCs, collected 2.1 years after starting antiretroviral therapy. The source is a woman aged 40 to 50 with HIV. The CDR3 region has the DNA TGTGCCAGCAGCTTGTTCGTGGGAAACACAGATACGCAGTATTTT. This encodes CASSLFVGNTDTQYF.